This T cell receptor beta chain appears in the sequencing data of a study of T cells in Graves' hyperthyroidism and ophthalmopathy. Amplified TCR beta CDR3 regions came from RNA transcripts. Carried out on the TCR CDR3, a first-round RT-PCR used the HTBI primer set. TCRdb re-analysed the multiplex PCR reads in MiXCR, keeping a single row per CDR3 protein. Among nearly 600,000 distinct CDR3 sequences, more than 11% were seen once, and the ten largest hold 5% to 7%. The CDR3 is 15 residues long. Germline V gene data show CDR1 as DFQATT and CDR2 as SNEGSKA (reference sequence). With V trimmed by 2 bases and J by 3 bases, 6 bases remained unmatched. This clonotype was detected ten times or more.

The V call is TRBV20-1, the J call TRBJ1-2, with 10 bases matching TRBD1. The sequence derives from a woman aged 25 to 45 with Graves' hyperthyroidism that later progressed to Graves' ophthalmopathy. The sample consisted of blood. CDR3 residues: CSARYGTGEHYGYTF. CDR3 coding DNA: TGCAGTGCTAGATATGGGACAGGGGAGCACTATGGCTACACCTTC.